This T cell receptor beta chain was captured in a study of T cells after yellow fever vaccination. Study results and limitations: A secondary response was less intense yet reached its peak sooner, at day 5 versus 15. Abundant clonotypes (contaminants from the bulk population) could be present in FACS-sorted repertoires.

This clonotype was counted ten times or more. Its antigen is unknown. Trimming took off 0 bases at V and 1 base at J, with 10 bases between the two ends. From germline, CDR1 is SGHRS and CDR2 YFSETQ. The CDR3 is 15 residues long. A single record per CDR3 protein comes from TCRdb applying MiXCR to the 5' RACE reads. Of 60,000 to 75,000 distinct CDR3 sequences in the sample, around 7% were seen once. The specimen was CD8+ T cells sorted from PBMCs, collected about 41 days after the first yellow fever vaccination. This chain joins TRBV5-1 and TRBJ1-1, with D possibly being TRBD1 (5 bases). The sequence derives from a man aged 18 to 29 who received the YFV17D yellow fever vaccine. CDR3 in amino acids: CASSLGRGENTEAFF. The CDR3 coding sequence is TGCGCCAGCAGCTTGGGGAGGGGCGAGAACACTGAAGCTTTCTTT.